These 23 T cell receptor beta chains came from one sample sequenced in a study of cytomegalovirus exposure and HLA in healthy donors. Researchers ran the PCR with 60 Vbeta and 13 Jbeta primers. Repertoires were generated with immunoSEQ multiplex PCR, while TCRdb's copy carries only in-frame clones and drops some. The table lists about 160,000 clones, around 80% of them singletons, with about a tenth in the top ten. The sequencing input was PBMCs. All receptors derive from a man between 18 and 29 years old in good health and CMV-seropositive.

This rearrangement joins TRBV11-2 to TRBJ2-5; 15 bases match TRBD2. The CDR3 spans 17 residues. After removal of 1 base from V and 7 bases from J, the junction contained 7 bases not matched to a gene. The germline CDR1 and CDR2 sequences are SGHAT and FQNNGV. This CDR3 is CASSLGTSGRAGGTQYF. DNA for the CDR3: TGTGCCAGCAGCTTAGGGACTAGCGGGAGGGCCGGGGGGACCCAGTACTTC.

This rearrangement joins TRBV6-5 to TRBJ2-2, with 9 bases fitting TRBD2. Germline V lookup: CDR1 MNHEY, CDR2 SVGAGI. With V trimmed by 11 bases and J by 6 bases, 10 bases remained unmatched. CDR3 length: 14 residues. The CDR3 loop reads CAVTGLARPGELFF. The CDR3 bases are TGTGCCGTAACGGGACTAGCCCGACCCGGGGAGCTGTTTTTT.

CDR3 sequence: CASSLWVTVQETQYF. CDR3 sequence (DNA): TGTGCCAGCAGCCTTTGGGTTACAGTACAAGAGACCCAGTACTTC. The chain couples TRBV7-2 to TRBJ2-5; D ambiguous. V shed 5 bases and J shed 2 bases, with 15 bases lying between them. The CDR3 is 15 amino acids. Germline values: CDR1 SGHTA, CDR2 FQGNSA.

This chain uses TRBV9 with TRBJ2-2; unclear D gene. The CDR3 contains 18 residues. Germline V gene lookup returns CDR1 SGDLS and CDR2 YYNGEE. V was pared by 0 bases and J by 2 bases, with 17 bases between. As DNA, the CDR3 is TGTGCCAGCAGCGTAGTTCCTACCGCCGATAGAAACACCGGGGAGCTGTTTTTT. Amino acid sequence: CASSVVPTADRNTGELFF. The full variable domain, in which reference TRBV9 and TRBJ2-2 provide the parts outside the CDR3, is DSGVTQTPKHLITATGQRVTLRCSPRSGDLSVYWYQQSLDQGLQFLIQYYNGEERAKGNILERFSAQQFPDLHSELNLSSLELGDSALYFCASSVVPTADRNTGELFFGEGSRLTVL.

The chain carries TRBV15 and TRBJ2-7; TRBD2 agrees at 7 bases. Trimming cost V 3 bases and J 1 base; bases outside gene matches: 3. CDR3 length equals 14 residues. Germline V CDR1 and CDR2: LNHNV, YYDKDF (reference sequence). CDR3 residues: CATSRGGTSYEQYF. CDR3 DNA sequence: TGTGCCACCAGCAGGGGGGGGACTTCCTACGAGCAGTACTTC.

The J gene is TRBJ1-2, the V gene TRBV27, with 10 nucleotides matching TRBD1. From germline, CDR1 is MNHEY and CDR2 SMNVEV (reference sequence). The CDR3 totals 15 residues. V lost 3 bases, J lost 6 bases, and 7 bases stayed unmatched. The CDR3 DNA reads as TGTGCCAGCAGTTTTTCTGGGACAGGGGTGGATGGCTACACCTTC. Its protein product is CASSFSGTGVDGYTF.

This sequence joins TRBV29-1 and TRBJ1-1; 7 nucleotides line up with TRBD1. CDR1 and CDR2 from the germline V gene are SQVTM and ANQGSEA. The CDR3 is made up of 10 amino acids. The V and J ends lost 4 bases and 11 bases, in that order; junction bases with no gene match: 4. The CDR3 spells CSVGTGGAFF. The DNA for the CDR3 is TGCAGCGTTGGGACAGGAGGGGCTTTCTTT. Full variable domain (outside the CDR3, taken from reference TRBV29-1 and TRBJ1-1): SAVISQKPSRDICQRGTSLTIQCQVDSQVTMMFWYRQQPGQSLTLIATANQGSEATYESGFVIDKFPISRPNLTFSTLTVSNMSPEDSSIYLCSVGTGGAFFGQGTRLTVV.

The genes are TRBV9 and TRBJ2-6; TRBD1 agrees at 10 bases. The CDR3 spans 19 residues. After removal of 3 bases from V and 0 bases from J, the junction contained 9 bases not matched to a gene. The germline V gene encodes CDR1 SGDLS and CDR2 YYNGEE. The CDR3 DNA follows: TGTGCCAGCAGCGACCGGGACAGGGGCTATGGCTCTGGGGCCAACGTCCTGACTTTC. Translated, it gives CASSDRDRGYGSGANVLTF.

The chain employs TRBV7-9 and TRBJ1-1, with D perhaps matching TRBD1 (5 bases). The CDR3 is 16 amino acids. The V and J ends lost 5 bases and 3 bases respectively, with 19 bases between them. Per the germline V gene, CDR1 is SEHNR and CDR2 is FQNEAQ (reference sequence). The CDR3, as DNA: TGTGCCAGCAGCCCCGTATGGGGACTAGGGGACACTGAAGCTTTCTTT. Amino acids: CASSPVWGLGDTEAFF.

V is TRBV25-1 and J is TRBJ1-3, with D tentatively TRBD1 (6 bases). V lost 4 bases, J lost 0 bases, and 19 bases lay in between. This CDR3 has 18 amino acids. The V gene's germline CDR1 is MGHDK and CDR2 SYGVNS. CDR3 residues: CASSGYRGGVHSGNTIYF. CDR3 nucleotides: TGTGCCAGCAGTGGCTATAGGGGGGGGGTCCACTCTGGAAACACCATATATTTT.

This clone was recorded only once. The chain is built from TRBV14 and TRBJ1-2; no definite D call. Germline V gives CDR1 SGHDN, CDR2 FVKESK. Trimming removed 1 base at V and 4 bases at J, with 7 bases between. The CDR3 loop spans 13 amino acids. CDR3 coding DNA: TGTGCCAGCAGCCAAGCTACGGGCTATGGCTACACCTTC. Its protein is CASSQATGYGYTF.

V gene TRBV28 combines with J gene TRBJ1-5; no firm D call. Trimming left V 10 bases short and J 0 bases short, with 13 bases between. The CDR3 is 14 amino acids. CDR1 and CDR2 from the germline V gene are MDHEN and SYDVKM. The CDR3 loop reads CAILSSGSNQPQHF. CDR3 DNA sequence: TGTGCCATTCTATCGTCGGGTAGCAATCAGCCCCAGCATTTT.

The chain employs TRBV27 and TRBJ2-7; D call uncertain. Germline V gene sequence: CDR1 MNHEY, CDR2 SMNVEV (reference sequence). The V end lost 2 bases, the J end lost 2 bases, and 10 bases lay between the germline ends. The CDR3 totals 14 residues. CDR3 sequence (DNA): TGTGCCAGCAGTTTAGCGGCCGCTACCTACGAGCAGTACTTC. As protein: CASSLAAATYEQYF.

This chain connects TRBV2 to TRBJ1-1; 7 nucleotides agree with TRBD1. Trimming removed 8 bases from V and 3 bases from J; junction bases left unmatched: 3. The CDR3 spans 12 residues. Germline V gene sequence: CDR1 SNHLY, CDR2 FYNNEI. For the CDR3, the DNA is TGTGCCAGCGGCACAGGGGACACTGAAGCTTTCTTT. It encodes CASGTGDTEAFF.

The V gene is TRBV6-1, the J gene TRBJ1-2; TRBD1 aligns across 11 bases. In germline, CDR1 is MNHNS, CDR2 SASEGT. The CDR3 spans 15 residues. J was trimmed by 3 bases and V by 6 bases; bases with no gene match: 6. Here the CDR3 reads CASSPGTGGHYGYTF. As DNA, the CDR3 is TGTGCCAGCAGCCCCGGGACAGGGGGGCACTATGGCTACACCTTC.

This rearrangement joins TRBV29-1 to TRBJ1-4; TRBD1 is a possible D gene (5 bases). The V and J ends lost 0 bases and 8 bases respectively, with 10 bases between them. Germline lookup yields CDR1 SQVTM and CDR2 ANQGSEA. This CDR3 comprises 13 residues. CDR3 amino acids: CSVEDRRVEKLFF. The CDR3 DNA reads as TGCAGCGTTGAAGATCGCAGGGTCGAAAAACTGTTTTTT.

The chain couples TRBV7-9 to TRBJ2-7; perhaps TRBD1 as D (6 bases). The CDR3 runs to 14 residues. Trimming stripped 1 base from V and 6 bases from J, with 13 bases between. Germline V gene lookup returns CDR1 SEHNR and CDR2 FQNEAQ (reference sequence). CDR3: CASSLGLAGVEQYF. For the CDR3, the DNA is TGTGCCAGCAGCTTAGGTTTGGCAGGGGTCGAGCAGTACTTC.

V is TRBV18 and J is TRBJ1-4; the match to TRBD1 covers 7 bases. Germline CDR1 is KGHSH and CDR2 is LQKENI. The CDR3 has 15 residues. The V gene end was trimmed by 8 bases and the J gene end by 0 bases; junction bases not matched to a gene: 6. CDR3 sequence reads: CASHPGGATNEKLFF. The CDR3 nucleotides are TGTGCCAGCCACCCAGGGGGTGCAACTAATGAAAAACTGTTTTTT.

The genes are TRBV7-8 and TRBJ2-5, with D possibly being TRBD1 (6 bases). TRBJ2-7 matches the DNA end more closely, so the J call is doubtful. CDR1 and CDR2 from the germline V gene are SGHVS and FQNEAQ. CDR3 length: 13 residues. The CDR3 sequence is CASSGDRSYEQYF. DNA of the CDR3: TGTGCCAGCAGCGGCGACAGGTCCTACGAGCAGTACTTC.

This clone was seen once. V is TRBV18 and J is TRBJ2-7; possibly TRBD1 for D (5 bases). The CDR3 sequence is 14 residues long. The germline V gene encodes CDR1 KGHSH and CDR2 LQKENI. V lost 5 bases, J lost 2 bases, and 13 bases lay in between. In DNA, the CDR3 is TGTGCCAGCTCATCGACAGATTCCCCCTACGAGCAGTACTTC. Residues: CASSSTDSPYEQYF.

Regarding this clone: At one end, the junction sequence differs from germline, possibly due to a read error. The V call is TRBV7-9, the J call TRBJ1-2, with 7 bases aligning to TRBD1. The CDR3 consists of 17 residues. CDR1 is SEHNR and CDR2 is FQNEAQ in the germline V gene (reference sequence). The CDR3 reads CSSSRSVAGQRNYGYTF. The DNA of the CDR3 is TGTTCCAGCAGCCGATCCGTCGCGGGACAGAGAAACTATGGCTACACCTTC.

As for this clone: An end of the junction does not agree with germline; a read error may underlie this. CDR3 in amino acids: CASSESQGVNGANGLTF. CDR3 nucleotides: TGTGCCAGCAGTGAGTCACAGGGGGTCAATGGGGCCAACGGCCTGACTTTC. J is TRBJ2-6 and V is TRBV6-1, with 8 bases identical to TRBD1. Germline loops: CDR1 MNHNS, CDR2 SASEGT. This CDR3 has 17 residues.

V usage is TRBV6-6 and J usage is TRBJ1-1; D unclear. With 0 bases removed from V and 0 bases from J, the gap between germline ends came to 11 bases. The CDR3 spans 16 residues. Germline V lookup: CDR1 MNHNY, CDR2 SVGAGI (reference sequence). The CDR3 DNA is TGTGCCAGCAGTTACTCGAAGCTGGGCTTGAACACTGAAGCTTTCTTT. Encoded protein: CASSYSKLGLNTEAFF.